These 10 T cell receptor beta chains share one sample of origin, sequenced in a study of human T cells and chemical hapten exposure. Time point denoted: pre-sensitization, week 0. The treatment was: therapeutic diphenylcyclopropenone sensitization with weekly scalp DPC. TCRdb analysed the RACE reads with MiXCR anew, one entry per CDR3 protein. Seen here are some 400,000 distinct CDR3 sequences, approximately 5% observed once, and the top ten hold 2.5% to 3%. Source: whole blood, taken in connection with sensitization to the hapten diphenylcyclopropenone (DPC). The receptors shown here come from a woman aged 45-65 years with alopecia areata. Some clones in this sample may be carry-over from other donors' samples.

The table lists this clonotype with many counts. This chain links TRBV28 with TRBJ2-7, with a possible D match to TRBD2 (6 bases). This CDR3 is built from 15 residues. The V end was cut by 3 bases, the J end by 1 base, with 13 bases between. Per the germline V gene, CDR1 is MDHEN and CDR2 is SYDVKM. The CDR3: CASSFPGTQSYEQYF. In nucleotides, the CDR3 is TGTGCCAGCAGTTTTCCCGGGACTCAATCCTACGAGCAGTACTTC.

V and J are TRBV2 and TRBJ1-4; TRBD1 matches at 10 bases. Per the germline V gene, CDR1 is SNHLY and CDR2 is FYNNEI. This CDR3 comprises 16 residues. The trim removed 6 bases at V and 1 base at J, leaving 5 bases unmatched. The DNA of the CDR3 is TGTGCCAGCAGCCCCGGGACAGGGGTAACTAATGAAAAACTGTTTTTT. Residues: CASSPGTGVTNEKLFF. The full variable domain, its missing parts supplied by reference TRBV2 and TRBJ1-4, is EPEVTQTPSHQVTQMGQEVILRCVPISNHLYFYWYRQILGQKVEFLVSFYNNEISEKSEIFDDQFSVERPDGSNFTLKIRSTKLEDSAMYFCASSPGTGVTNEKLFFGSGTQLSVL.

This clonotype was recorded at least ten times. The junction departs from germline at one end; a sequencing error may be responsible. J is TRBJ1-2 and V is TRBV11-2, with 8 bases fitting TRBD1. The CDR3 loop spans 12 amino acids. The germline CDR1 and CDR2 sequences are SGHAT and FQNNGV. Here the CDR3 DNA reads TGTGCCAGCAGCAGGGAGACAGGGGCCGGGGCCTTC. This sequence encodes CASSRETGAGAF.

The sample holds many counts of this clonotype. CDR3 coding DNA: TGTGCCAGCAGCTTGGATCTTATGGATACGCAGTATTTT. Translating gives CASSLDLMDTQYF. The V and J genes are TRBV5-6 and TRBJ2-3; no clear D. The CDR3 sequence is 13 residues long. Deletions cut 0 bases from V and 6 bases from J, with 8 bases between. Germline lookup yields CDR1 SGHDT and CDR2 YYEEEE.

This clonotype showed up many times. The chain has TRBV6-2 or TRBV6-3 and TRBJ2-1; TRBD1 agrees at 8 bases. This CDR3 is 15 amino acids long. The germline CDR1 and CDR2 sequences are MNHEY and SVGEGT. After removal of 5 bases from V and 5 bases from J, the junction contained 8 bases not matched to a gene. The CDR3 coding sequence is TGTGCCAGCAGTAGACAGGGGAGGATCGACAATGAGCAGTTCTTC. The encoded protein is CASSRQGRIDNEQFF.

The chain uses TRBV12-3 or TRBV12-4 and TRBJ1-1; D is unclear. The germline V and J ends were trimmed by 1 base and 8 bases, with 8 bases remaining between them. CDR3 length equals 12 residues. This CDR3 reads CASSLETTEAFF. CDR3 bases: TGTGCCAGCAGTTTAGAAACGACCGAAGCTTTCTTT.

This sequence joins TRBV20-1 and TRBJ2-7; 8 positions match TRBD1. This CDR3 has 13 amino acids. The germline gives CDR1 DFQATT, CDR2 SNEGSKA (reference sequence). Trimming removed 1 base from V and 3 bases from J; junction bases left unmatched: 2. CDR3 protein: CSARAGQGYEQYF. In nucleotides, the CDR3 is TGCAGTGCTAGAGCAGGACAGGGCTACGAGCAGTACTTC.

In the case of this clonotype: This may stem from a read error, because a much larger clone lies one nucleotide away. J is TRBJ1-3 and V is TRBV12-3 or TRBV12-4; unclear D gene. The CDR3 is 13 residues long. V dropped 10 bases and J dropped 3 bases, with 13 bases sitting between them. DNA of the CDR3: TGTGCCACCAATCACGGTTATGGAAACACCATATATTTT. Protein sequence: CATNHGYGNTIYF.

There are many counts of this clonotype. The chain has TRBV2 and TRBJ2-2; 7 bases align to TRBD2. The CDR3 runs 13 residues. V trimming: 11 bases; J trimming: 6 bases; junction bases outside the gene matches: 9. Germline CDR1 reads SNHLY; CDR2 reads FYNNEI. This chain's CDR3 is CAGRTSFAGELFF. CDR3 in DNA: TGTGCCGGCCGGACTAGTTTTGCCGGGGAGCTGTTTTTT.

This clonotype was observed at least ten times. V gene TRBV5-1 combines with J gene TRBJ2-7; TRBD1 is a possible D gene (5 bases). The CDR3 is 14 amino acids. The germline V gene has CDR1 SGHRS and CDR2 YFSETQ. V dropped 0 bases and J dropped 3 bases, with 10 bases sitting between them. In DNA, the CDR3 is TGCGCCAGCAGCTTGGTTCAGGGTTACTACGAGCAGTACTTC. As protein: CASSLVQGYYEQYF.